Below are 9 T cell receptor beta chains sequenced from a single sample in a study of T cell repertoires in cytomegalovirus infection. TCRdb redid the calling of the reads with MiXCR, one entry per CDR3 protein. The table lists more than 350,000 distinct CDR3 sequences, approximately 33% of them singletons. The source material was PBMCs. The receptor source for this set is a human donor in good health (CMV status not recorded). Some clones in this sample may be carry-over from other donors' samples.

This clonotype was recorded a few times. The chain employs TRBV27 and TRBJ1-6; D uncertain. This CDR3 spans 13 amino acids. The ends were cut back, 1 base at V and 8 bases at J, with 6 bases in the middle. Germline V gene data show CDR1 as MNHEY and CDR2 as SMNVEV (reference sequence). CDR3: CASSLLTDSPLHF. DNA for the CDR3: TGTGCCAGCAGTTTATTAACCGATTCACCCCTCCACTTT.

This CDR3 reads CASSGSFYGYTF. CDR3 bases: TGTGCCAGCAGTGGGAGTTTCTATGGCTACACCTTC. The V call is TRBV12-3 or TRBV12-4, the J call TRBJ1-2; D is uncertain. V was trimmed by 5 bases and J by 4 bases, leaving 8 bases between them. This CDR3 is 12 amino acids long.

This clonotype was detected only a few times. The DNA of the CDR3 is TGTGCCAGCAGCTCAGATGTCACTGAAGCTTTCTTT. It codes for CASSSDVTEAFF. The V call is TRBV7-9, the J call TRBJ1-1, with D unresolved. Trimming took 4 bases from V and 4 from J, leaving 7 bases between them. Germline V gene sequence: CDR1 SEHNR, CDR2 FQNEAQ (reference sequence). The CDR3 totals 12 residues.

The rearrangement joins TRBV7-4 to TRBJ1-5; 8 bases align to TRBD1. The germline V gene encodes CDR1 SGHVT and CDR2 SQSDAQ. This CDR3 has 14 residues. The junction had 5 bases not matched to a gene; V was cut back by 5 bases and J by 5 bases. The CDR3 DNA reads TGTGCCAGCAGCATCGGGACAGGAGATCAGCCCCAGCATTTT. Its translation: CASSIGTGDQPQHF.

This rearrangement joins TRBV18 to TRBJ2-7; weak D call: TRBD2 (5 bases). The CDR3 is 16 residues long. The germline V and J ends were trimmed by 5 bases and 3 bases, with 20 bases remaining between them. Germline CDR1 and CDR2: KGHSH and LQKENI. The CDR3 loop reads CASSVAIFRENYEQYF. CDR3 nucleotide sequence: TGTGCCAGCTCAGTAGCGATATTCCGGGAAAACTACGAGCAGTACTTC.

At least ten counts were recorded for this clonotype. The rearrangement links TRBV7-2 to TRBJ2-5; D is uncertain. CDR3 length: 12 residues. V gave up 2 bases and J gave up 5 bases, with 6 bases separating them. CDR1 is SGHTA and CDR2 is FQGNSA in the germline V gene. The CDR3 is CASSLMRETQYF. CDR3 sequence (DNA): TGTGCCAGCAGCTTAATGCGCGAGACCCAGTACTTC.

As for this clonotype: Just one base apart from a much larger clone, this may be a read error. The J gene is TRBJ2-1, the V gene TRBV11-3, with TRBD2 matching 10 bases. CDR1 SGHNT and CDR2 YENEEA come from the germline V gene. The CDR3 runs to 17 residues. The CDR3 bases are TGTGCCAGCAGCTCCCTAGGAGCTAGCGGGGGTTTGAGTGAGAAGTTCTTC. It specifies CASSSLGASGGLSEKFF.

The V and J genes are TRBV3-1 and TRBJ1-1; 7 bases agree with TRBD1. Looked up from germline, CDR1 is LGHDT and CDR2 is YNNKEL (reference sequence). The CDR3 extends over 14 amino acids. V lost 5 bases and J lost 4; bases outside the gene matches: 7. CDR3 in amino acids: CASSGTTGSTEAFF. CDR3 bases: TGTGCCAGCAGCGGGACGACAGGGAGCACTGAAGCTTTCTTT.

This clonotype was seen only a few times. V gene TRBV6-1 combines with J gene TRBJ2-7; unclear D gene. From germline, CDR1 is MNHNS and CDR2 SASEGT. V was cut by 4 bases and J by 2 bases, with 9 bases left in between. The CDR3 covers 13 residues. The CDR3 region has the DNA TGTGCCAGCAGTGTTGCAGGTCCCTACGAGCAGTACTTC. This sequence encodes CASSVAGPYEQYF.